The 3 T cell receptor beta chains listed next were all sequenced from one sample in a study of cytomegalovirus exposure and HLA in healthy donors. Both 60 Vbeta primers and 13 Jbeta primers went into the PCR. Generated by immunoSEQ multiplex PCR, the TCRdb table keeps only in-frame clones and is missing some. The data contain 170,000 or so clones, over 65% of them seen just once; the ten biggest clones take up 3.1%. The sample was PBMCs. The receptors derive from a woman between 35 and 50 years old in good health and CMV-seronegative.

The chain employs TRBV6-5 and TRBJ2-7, with D unclear. Germline values: CDR1 MNHEY, CDR2 SVGAGI. V lost 0 bases to trimming and J lost 3 bases, with 6 bases between them. This CDR3 spans 13 amino acids. CDR3 protein: CASSYSPLYEQYF. CDR3 nucleotide sequence: TGTGCCAGCAGTTACTCTCCCCTCTACGAGCAGTACTTC.

V is TRBV2 and J is TRBJ2-7; D possibly corresponds to TRBD2 (5 bases). Germline V gene lookup returns CDR1 SNHLY and CDR2 FYNNEI. The CDR3 consists of 14 residues. V shed 5 bases and J shed 2 bases, with 13 bases lying between them. The DNA of the CDR3 is TGTGCCAGCAGTCCCGGACTCACTCCCTACGAGCAGTACTTC. This encodes CASSPGLTPYEQYF.

This chain connects TRBV7-8 to TRBJ1-1; 8 nucleotides align to TRBD1. Germline trimming cut 4 bases from V and 3 bases from J; bases unmatched to any gene: 4. This CDR3 contains 14 residues. The germline V gene has CDR1 SGHVS and CDR2 FQNEAQ. Here the CDR3 reads CASSSQGGDTEAFF. DNA for the CDR3: TGTGCCAGCAGCTCACAGGGGGGGGACACTGAAGCTTTCTTT.